One T cell receptor (beta chain) is described in this entry. One base separates it from a far larger clone, so it is likely a read error. The same CDR3 is also encoded by other DNA sequences in this sample. Around 90 million PBMCs per unsorted sample were used for genomic DNA. This sample is part of a study of shared clonotypes between healthy human individuals. Each PCR replicate run on unsorted PBMC took in about 0.3 ug DNA, 30,000 or so T cell genomes. Method: immunoSEQ multiplex PCR; TCRdb's copy keeps in-frame clones and lacks some. Altogether 470,000 or so clones are present, 65% to 85% being singletons, with the ten largest covering 9.5% to 15%. Material for sequencing was PBMCs. This TCR was recovered from a woman between 35 and 50 years old in good health. Some clones in this sample may be carry-over from other donors' samples.

This CDR3 is CASSQESGEYYEQYF. CDR3 in DNA: TGCGCCAGCAGCCAGGAGAGCGGCGAGTACTACGAGCAGTACTTC. The chain combines TRBV4-3 with TRBJ2-7; D possibly corresponds to TRBD2 (5 bases). The V gene's germline CDR1 is LGHNA and CDR2 YSLEER. The CDR3 consists of 15 residues. Trimming removed 3 bases at V and 3 bases at J, with 15 bases between.